This TCR beta chain was observed in a study of blood T cells in healthy people across ages. Points from the study as a whole: The lack of PBMC sorting stopped any conclusive naive versus antigen-experienced comparison.

Germline CDR1 is MNHEY and CDR2 is SMNVEV (reference sequence). Trimming removed 0 bases from V and 0 bases from J, with 9 bases in between. The CDR3 totals 16 residues. Combining a sample-barcoded 5' primer with a J-beta primer mix, a second PCR ran for roughly 7 to 12 cycles. TCRdb used MiXCR to reprocess the 5' RACE reads, holding one entry per CDR3 protein. This sample carries around 1,100,000 distinct CDR3 sequences, roughly two fifths of them seen once, and the ten largest clones take around 14%. In regard to this clonotype: Its antigen is still unknown.

The specimen sequenced was blood. This sequence was found in a man younger than 35 in good health. The rearrangement links TRBV27 to TRBJ2-1; D remains unclear. CDR3 region: CASSLSKAISYNEQFF. CDR3 DNA: TGTGCCAGCAGTTTATCGAAGGCCATCTCCTACAATGAGCAGTTCTTC.